One T cell receptor beta chain is described in this entry. Germline CDR1 is LGHNA and CDR2 is YSLEER. V lost 3 bases and J 4 bases, leaving 13 bases between the germline ends. The CDR3 sequence is 15 residues long. The record originates from a study of blood T cell repertoires in COVID-19. Study processing details: For nucleated cells, counts were estimated from reference gene primer amplification. Repertoires were generated with immunoSEQ multiplex PCR, while TCRdb's copy carries only in-frame clones and drops some. The D gene and trimming were derived from the DNA, and the V and J assignments and clone size from that table. The table includes more than 95,000 clones, 75% to 90% detected once.

Sequenced material: peripheral blood. This chain links TRBV4-3 with TRBJ1-3; no firm D call. The source is a woman aged 80 or over with COVID-19, enrolled during active disease. This CDR3 is CASSHRPGMGNTIYF. The CDR3 DNA reads TGCGCCAGCAGCCACCGACCGGGGATGGGAAACACCATATATTTT.